This T cell receptor (beta chain) is drawn from a study of T cells in Graves' hyperthyroidism and ophthalmopathy. Overall study context: Before any treatment, at initial diagnosis, peripheral blood was collected. Notes on the study in general: In blood, most of the thyroid clonotypes expanded above 0.001 were also present.

Every diagnosis used clinical symptoms, serum thyroxine and TRAb, thyroid ultrasound and orbital computed tomography. PBMCs were derived from around 10 ml fresh peripheral blood. Regions amplified from RNA transcripts were the TCR beta CDR3 regions. In the first-round RT-PCR of the TCR CDR3, the HTBI primer set was used. TCRdb fed the multiplex PCR reads into MiXCR, producing one record per CDR3 protein. The data show about half a million distinct CDR3 sequences, under 25% seen once. Germline V gene sequence: CDR1 SNHLY, CDR2 FYNNEI. Trimming removed 2 bases from V and 0 bases from J, with 4 bases in between. The CDR3 totals 14 residues. Of note for this clonotype: Its specificity is unknown.

The sample consisted of blood. The clonotype was recovered from a man aged 18 to 30 with Graves' hyperthyroidism. The chain recombines TRBV2 with TRBJ1-4; D is unclear. For the CDR3, the DNA is TGTGCCAGCAGTGAAACCGCAACTAATGAAAAACTGTTTTTT. Residues: CASSETATNEKLFF. Together with reference TRBV2 and TRBJ1-4, the CDR3 gives the full variable domain: EPEVTQTPSHQVTQMGQEVILRCVPISNHLYFYWYRQILGQKVEFLVSFYNNEISEKSEIFDDQFSVERPDGSNFTLKIRSTKLEDSAMYFCASSETATNEKLFFGSGTQLSVL.